This entry lists 8 T cell receptor beta chains sequenced from one sample in a study of PD-L1 blockade in urothelial cancer. Documented time point: peripheral blood 6 weeks after treatment start. Some clones are missing from TCRdb's copy, which holds only in-frame ones; the method was immunoSEQ multiplex PCR. The data contain 65,000 to 85,000 clones, around 93% of them singletons. This material consisted of PBMCs, taken around atezolizumab (anti-PD-L1) treatment. The origin of the receptors is a woman of 80 years or more with urothelial cancer.

This clone was recorded once. The V call is TRBV5-1, the J call TRBJ2-5, with TRBD1 matching over 9 bases. This CDR3 is built from 16 residues. The V segment lost 2 bases and the J segment 4 bases; nucleotides outside the gene matches: 9. Per the germline V gene, CDR1 is SGHRS and CDR2 is YFSETQ. The chain's CDR3 is CASSLTPQGAGETQYF. Here the CDR3 DNA reads TGCGCCAGCAGCTTAACCCCACAGGGGGCTGGAGAGACCCAGTACTTC.

The V gene is TRBV2, the J gene TRBJ2-1; 13 bases fit TRBD2. Germline trimming cut 6 bases from V and 5 bases from J; bases unmatched to any gene: 7. Germline CDR1 SNHLY, CDR2 FYNNEI. The CDR3 is 16 residues long. CDR3 protein: CASRELAGGPHNEQFF. In DNA, the CDR3 is TGTGCCAGCAGAGAACTAGCGGGAGGGCCGCACAATGAGCAGTTCTTC.

This clone was found once. J is TRBJ1-1 and V is TRBV7-9, with TRBD1 as a possible D gene (5 bases). The CDR3 is 15 residues long. V was clipped by 3 bases and J by 1 base, with 12 bases between them. Germline assignment: CDR1 SEHNR and CDR2 FQNEAQ (reference sequence). The CDR3 is CASSFRPTGNTEAFF. The CDR3 DNA reads as TGTGCCAGCAGCTTCCGACCCACAGGGAACACTGAAGCTTTCTTT.

The V call is TRBV19, the J call TRBJ1-5, with D possibly TRBD1 on 6 matching bases. The V end was cut by 3 bases, the J end by 2 bases, with 8 bases between. From germline, CDR1 is LNHDA and CDR2 SQIVND (reference sequence). This CDR3 is built from 14 residues. The DNA of the CDR3 is TGTGCCAGTAGTATGTCAGGGGGCAATCAGCCCCAGCATTTT. Encoded protein: CASSMSGGNQPQHF.

V usage is TRBV6-6 and J usage is TRBJ1-2, with TRBD1 identical over 7 bases. The V and J ends lost 5 bases and 4 bases, in that order; junction bases with no gene match: 7. CDR1 is MNHNY and CDR2 is SVGAGI in the germline V gene (reference sequence). The CDR3 contains 14 residues. CDR3 residues: CASSDRENGYGYTF. The CDR3 region has the DNA TGTGCCAGCAGTGACAGGGAGAATGGCTATGGCTACACCTTC.

The chain carries TRBV19 and TRBJ2-1; 11 bases fit TRBD2. The CDR3 has 17 amino acids. The germline V gene encodes CDR1 LNHDA and CDR2 SQIVND (reference sequence). After removal of 1 base from V and 0 bases from J, the junction contained 2 bases not matched to a gene. The CDR3 here is CASSIGGLADSYNEQFF. The CDR3 nucleotides are TGTGCCAGTAGTATAGGGGGACTAGCGGACTCCTACAATGAGCAGTTCTTC. The whole variable domain, filled in from reference TRBV19 and TRBJ2-1, reads DGGITQSPKYLFRKEGQNVTLSCEQNLNHDAMYWYRQDPGQGLRLIYYSQIVNDFQKGDIAEGYSVSREKKESFPLTVTSAQKNPTAFYLCASSIGGLADSYNEQFFGPGTRLTVL.

The V gene is TRBV11-2, the J gene TRBJ1-2; D not resolved. The CDR3 is 12 amino acids. V shed 5 bases and J shed 7 bases, with 11 bases lying between them. CDR1 and CDR2 from the germline V gene are SGHAT and FQNNGV. As DNA, the CDR3 is TGTGCCAGCAGCCCCCAAAGCGGTGGCTACACCTTC. The encoded protein is CASSPQSGGYTF.

The chain is built from TRBV7-8 and TRBJ2-2; D gene uncertain. The CDR3 runs to 14 residues. Germline loops: CDR1 SGHVS, CDR2 FQNEAQ. V shed 5 bases and J shed 2 bases, with 9 bases lying between them. This CDR3 is CASSPRINTGELFF. CDR3 in DNA: TGTGCCAGCAGCCCCAGGATAAACACCGGGGAGCTGTTTTTT. The full variable domain, rest sourced from reference TRBV7-8 and TRBJ2-2, is GAGVSQSPRYKVAKRGQDVALRCDPISGHVSLFWYQQALGQGPEFLTYFQNEAQLDKSGLPSDRFFAERPEGSVSTLKIQRTQQEDSAVYLCASSPRINTGELFFGEGSRLTVL.